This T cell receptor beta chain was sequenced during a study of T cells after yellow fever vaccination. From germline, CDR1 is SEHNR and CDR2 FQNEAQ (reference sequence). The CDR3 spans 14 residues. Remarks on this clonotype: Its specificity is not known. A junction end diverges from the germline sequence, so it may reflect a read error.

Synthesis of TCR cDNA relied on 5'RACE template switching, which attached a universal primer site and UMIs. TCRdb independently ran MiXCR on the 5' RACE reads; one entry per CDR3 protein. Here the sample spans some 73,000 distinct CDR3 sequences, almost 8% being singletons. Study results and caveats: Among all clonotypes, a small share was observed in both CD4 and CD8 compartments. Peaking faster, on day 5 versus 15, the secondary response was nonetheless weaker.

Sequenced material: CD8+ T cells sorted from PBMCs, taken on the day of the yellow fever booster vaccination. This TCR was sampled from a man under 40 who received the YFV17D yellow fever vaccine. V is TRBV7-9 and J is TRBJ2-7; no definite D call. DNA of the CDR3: TGTGCCAGCAGCATAGCCCACGACGGCTACGAGCAGTACTTC. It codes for CASSIAHDGYEQYF.